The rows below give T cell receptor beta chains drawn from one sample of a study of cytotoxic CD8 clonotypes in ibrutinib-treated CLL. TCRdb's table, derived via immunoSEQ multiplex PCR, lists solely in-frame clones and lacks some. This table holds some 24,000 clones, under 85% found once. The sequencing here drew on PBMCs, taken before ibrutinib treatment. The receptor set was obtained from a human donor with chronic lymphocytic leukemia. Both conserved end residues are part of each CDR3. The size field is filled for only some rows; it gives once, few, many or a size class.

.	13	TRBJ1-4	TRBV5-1	CASRDATNEKLFF
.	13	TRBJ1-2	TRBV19	CASAPGVGYGYTF
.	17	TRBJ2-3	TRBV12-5	CASGSPLLAGAPDTQYF
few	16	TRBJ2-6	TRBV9	CASSVSGQAGANVLTF
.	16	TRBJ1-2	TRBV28	CASSPGFLGPNYGYTF
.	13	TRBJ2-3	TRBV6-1	CASSELRTDTQYF
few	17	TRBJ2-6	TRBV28	CASSLWGQGSGANVLTF
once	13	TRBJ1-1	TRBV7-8	CASSWTENTEAFF
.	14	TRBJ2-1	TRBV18	CASSPTLGYNEQFF
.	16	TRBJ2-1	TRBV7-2	CASSLVDGLLGGEQFF
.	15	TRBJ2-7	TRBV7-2	CASSIGGTTGYEQYF
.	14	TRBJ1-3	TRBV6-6	CASTPPGGWDTIYF
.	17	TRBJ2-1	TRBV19	CASSIMGLAYSYNEQFF
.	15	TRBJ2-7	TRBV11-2	CASSSVAVNSYEQYF
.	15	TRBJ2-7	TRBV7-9	CASSLQVAGGYEQYF
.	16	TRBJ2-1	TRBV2	CASRDPGLAGSLEQFF
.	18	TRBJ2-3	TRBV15	CATSRGGTSGVSTDTQYF
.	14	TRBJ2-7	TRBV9	CASSVGGGRFEQYF
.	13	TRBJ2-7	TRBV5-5	CASSARGSYEQYF
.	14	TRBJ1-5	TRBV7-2	CASSEGTGFQPQHF
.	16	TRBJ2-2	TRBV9	CASSDPSGRAPGELFF
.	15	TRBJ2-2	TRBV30	CAWSIVGLQTGELFF
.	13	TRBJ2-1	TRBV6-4	CASSEGLFNEQFF
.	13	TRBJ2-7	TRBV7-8	CASSFLQGHEQYF
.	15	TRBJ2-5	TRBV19	CASSMGAGGQETQYF
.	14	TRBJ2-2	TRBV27	CASRVESGTGELFF
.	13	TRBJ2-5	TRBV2	CASTRLAKETQYF
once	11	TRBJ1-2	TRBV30	CAWSVQVLYTF
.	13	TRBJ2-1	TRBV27	CARLPGARNEQFF
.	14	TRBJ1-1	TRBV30	CAWNNRGPNTEAFF
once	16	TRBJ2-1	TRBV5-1	CASRRSGTASYNEQFF
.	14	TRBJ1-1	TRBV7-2	CASSREGLNTEAFF
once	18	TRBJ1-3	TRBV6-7	CASRPPDVWGHSGNTIYF
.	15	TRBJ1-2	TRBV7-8	CASSLATDLNYGYTF
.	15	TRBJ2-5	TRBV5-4	CASSLRTGGGETQYF
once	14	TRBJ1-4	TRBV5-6	CASSLMLHDEKLFF
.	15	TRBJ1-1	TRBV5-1	CASSLDRPSGTEAFF
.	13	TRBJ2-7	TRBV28	CASAQGARNEQYF
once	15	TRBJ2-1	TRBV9	CASSVGTIIYNEQFF
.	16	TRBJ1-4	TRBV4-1	CASSQLRDRGFEKLFF